This T cell receptor (beta chain) is from a study of spatial heterogeneity in lung cancer. Study context: Untreated early-stage non-small cell lung cancer patients, 65 to 90 in total, were the donors.

Time point reported: blood at routine non-recurrence follow-up after resection. Unsorted samples of tumor, nontumor lung or frozen PBMC had their whole RNA sequenced. The germline gives CDR1 SGHRS, CDR2 YFSETQ. This CDR3 has 15 residues. The V end was cut by 2 bases, the J end by 2 bases, with 12 bases between. Every TCR cDNA molecule bore its own unique molecular identifier. From the 5' RACE reads, TCRdb called clonotypes with MiXCR, one entry per CDR3 protein. There are around 110,000 distinct CDR3 sequences in the sample; 9.5% to 15% occur only once, and over 15% lies in the top ten. This clonotype was obtained from a male donor with early-stage non-small cell lung cancer. This chain links TRBV5-1 with TRBJ2-3; D ambiguous. The source was PBMCs, collected at follow-up. Here the CDR3 DNA reads TGCGCCAGCAGCTTTAAGGGTAGCAACACAGATACGCAGTATTTT. It yields the protein CASSFKGSNTDTQYF.